The clone carrying this T cell receptor beta chain was observed once. Its antigen is still unknown. The data were obtained in a study of cytomegalovirus exposure and HLA in healthy donors. Overall study findings and caveats: The study carried out a later analysis of TCR beta sequences. It associated some 18,000 of them with specific HLA alleles at a false discovery rate of 0.05.

Germline values: CDR1 LNHDA, CDR2 SQIVND (reference sequence). Trimming cost V 6 bases and J 2 bases; bases outside gene matches: 5. The CDR3 totals 15 residues. A multiplex PCR was run with 60 Vbeta primers and 13 Jbeta primers. Some clones are missing from TCRdb's copy, which holds only in-frame ones; the method was immunoSEQ multiplex PCR. The data show just over 200,000 clones, around 85% seen once. This chain links TRBV19 with TRBJ2-3; 10 bases match TRBD2. Sequenced sample: PBMCs. This receptor was identified in a man between 45 and 60 years old in good health and CMV-seronegative. The CDR3: CASSLTSGYTDTQYF. Written as DNA, the CDR3 is TGTGCCAGTAGCCTGACTAGCGGGTACACAGATACGCAGTATTTT.